This T cell receptor (beta chain) was sequenced for a study of T-cell reconstitution after alpha-beta-depleted transplantation in children. Preparation of the TCRbeta library involved a method that used unique molecular identifiers. TCRdb analysed the PCR reads with MiXCR anew, one entry per CDR3 protein. This table holds 190,000 or so distinct CDR3 sequences, more than 14% found once. This clonotype was seen a few times. V was clipped by 4 bases and J by 13 bases; unmatched bases: 10. Germline CDR1 and CDR2: LGHNA and YNFKEQ. CDR3 length equals 14 residues. The TCR was taken from a human donor who donated a stem cell graft to a child with acute lymphoblastic leukemia. The gene calls are TRBV4-2 and TRBJ2-1; 10 nucleotides agree with TRBD2. Material: PBMCs from the stem cell graft donor, obtained from the stem cell graft. CDR3 DNA sequence: TGTGCCAGCAGCCCCGGACTAGCGGAGGAGAGACAGTTCTTC. This translates into CASSPGLAEERQFF.